What follows are 7 T cell receptor beta chains derived from one specimen sequenced in a study of blood T cell repertoires in COVID-19. The data were produced by immunoSEQ multiplex PCR, yet TCRdb's version contains in-frame clones alone and is incomplete. The table lists fewer than 250,000 clones, 82% of them singletons. Input material: peripheral blood. The receptors here all came from a woman in her sixties or seventies with COVID-19, enrolled during active disease.

The J gene is TRBJ2-7, the V gene TRBV2, with D unclear. The V gene's germline CDR1 is SNHLY and CDR2 FYNNEI. The CDR3 is 11 residues long. V was clipped by 4 bases and J by 2 bases, with 3 bases between them. For the CDR3, the DNA is TGTGCCAGCAGTGCGGCCTACGAGCAGTACGTC. Translated: CASSAAYEQYV.

V is TRBV10-1 and J is TRBJ2-7; 10 nucleotides line up with TRBD2. Trimming took 4 bases from V and 7 from J; bases not matched to a gene: 4. CDR3 length: 13 amino acids. The germline CDR1 and CDR2 sequences are WNHNN and SYGVQD (reference sequence). The CDR3 spells CASSVTSGREQYF. CDR3 nucleotides: TGCGCCAGCAGTGTGACTAGCGGGCGGGAGCAGTACTTC.

The chain combines TRBV6-5 with TRBJ1-1; D unresolved. CDR1 MNHEY and CDR2 SVGAGI come from the germline V gene. The CDR3 runs 14 residues. Trimming pared 2 bases from V and 7 bases from J, leaving 14 bases between. The CDR3 bases are TGTGCCAGCAGTTACGGAGGGATTAACCGTGAAGCTTTCTTT. It translates to CASSYGGINREAFF.

The chain combines TRBV9 with TRBJ2-3, with TRBD2 matching 14 bases. The V gene's germline CDR1 is SGDLS and CDR2 YYNGEE. With 4 bases clipped from V and 6 bases from J, the junction kept 10 bases outside the gene matches. This CDR3 has 17 residues. The CDR3 DNA reads as TGTGCCAGCAGCCCCCCCGGGACTAGCGGGAGTTTCGATACGCAGTATTTT. Protein sequence: CASSPPGTSGSFDTQYF.

This rearrangement joins TRBV29-1 to TRBJ1-2; D is undetermined. Trimming removed 0 bases from V and 8 bases from J, with 13 bases in between. Germline CDR1 and CDR2: SQVTM and ANQGSEA. This CDR3 comprises 13 residues. The CDR3 bases are TGCAGCGTTGAAGATGGTAGTCTGGGCGGCTACACCTTC. Translated: CSVEDGSLGGYTF.

This clone occurred a few times. CDR3 DNA sequence: TGTGCCAGCAGTTACTCGGGGACAGCCAGCAATCAGCCCCAGCATTTT. Translation gives CASSYSGTASNQPQHF. The chain recombines TRBV6-2 or TRBV6-3 with TRBJ1-5; the match to TRBD1 covers 7 bases. Germline CDR1 MNHEY, CDR2 SVGEGT. The CDR3 is made up of 16 amino acids. With 0 bases clipped from V and 1 base from J, the junction kept 3 bases outside the gene matches.

The rearrangement joins TRBV30 to TRBJ2-7; TRBD1 aligns across 8 bases. The V gene end was trimmed by 4 bases and the J gene end by 1 base; junction bases not matched to a gene: 9. Per germline, CDR1 GTSNPN and CDR2 SVGIG (reference sequence). There are 15 residues in the CDR3. Written as DNA, the CDR3 is TGTGCCTGGACCCGGGGACAGGTGTGGTCCTACGAGCAGTACTTC. Its translation is CAWTRGQVWSYEQYF. The full variable domain, its missing parts supplied by reference TRBV30 and TRBJ2-7, is SQTIHQWPATLVQPVGSPLSLECTVEGTSNPNLYWYRQAAGRGLQLLFYSVGIGQISSEVPQNLSASRPQDRQFILSSKKLLLSDSGFYLCAWTRGQVWSYEQYFGPGTRLTVT.